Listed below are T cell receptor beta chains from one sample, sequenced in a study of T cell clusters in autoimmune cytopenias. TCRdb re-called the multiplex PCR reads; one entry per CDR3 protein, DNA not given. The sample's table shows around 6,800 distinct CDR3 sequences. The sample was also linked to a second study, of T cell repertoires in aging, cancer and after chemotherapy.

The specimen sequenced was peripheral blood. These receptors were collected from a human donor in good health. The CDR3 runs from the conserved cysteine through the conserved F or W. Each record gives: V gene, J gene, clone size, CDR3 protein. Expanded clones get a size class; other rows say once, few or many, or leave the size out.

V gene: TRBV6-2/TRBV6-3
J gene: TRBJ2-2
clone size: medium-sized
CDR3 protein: CASRLTREGGELFF

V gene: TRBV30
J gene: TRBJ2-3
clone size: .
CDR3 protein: CAWSPRGDTQYF

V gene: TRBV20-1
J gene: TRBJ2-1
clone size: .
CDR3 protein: CSARDLASSYNEQFF

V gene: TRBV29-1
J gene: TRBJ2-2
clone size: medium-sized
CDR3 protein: CSVGGTANTGELFF

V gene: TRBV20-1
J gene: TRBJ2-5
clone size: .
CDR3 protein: CSALLGRAETQYF

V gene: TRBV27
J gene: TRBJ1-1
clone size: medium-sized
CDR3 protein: CASSLSRSNTEAFF

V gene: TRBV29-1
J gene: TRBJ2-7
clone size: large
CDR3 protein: CSVVGRGYEQYF

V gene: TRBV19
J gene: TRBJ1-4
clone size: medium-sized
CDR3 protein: CASAKGVSEKLFF

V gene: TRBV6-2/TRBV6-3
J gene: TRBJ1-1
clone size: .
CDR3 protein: CASSYGDSNTEAFF

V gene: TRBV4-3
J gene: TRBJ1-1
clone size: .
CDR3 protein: CASSQDLGQAVNTEAFF

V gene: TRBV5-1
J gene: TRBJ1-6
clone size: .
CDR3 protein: CASSRTGENSPLHF

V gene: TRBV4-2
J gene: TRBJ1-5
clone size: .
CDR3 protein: CASSQDVNQPQHF

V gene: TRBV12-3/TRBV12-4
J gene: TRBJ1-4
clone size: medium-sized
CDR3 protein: CASRKGREKLFF

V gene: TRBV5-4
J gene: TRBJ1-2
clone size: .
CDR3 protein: CASSSGLVDGYTF

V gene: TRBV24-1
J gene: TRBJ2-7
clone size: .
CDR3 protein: CATSDLGSYEQYF

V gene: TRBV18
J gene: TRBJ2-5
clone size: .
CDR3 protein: CASSPREDRVQETQYF

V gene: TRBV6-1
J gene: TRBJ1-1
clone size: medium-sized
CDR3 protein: CASRPGPINTEAFF

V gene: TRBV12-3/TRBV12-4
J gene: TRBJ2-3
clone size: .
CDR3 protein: CASSLRRGGRVTDTQYF

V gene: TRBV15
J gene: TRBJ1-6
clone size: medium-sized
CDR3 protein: CATSARTAASPLHF

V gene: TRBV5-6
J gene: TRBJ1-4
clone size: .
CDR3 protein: CASSLQPGQGGLGDEKLFF

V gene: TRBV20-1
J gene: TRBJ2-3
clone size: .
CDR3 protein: CSASGSSGVDTQYF

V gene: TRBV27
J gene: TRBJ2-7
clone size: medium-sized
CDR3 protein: CASWDRGYEQYF

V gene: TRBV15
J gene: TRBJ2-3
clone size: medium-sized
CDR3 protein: CATSRVHRGGTQYF

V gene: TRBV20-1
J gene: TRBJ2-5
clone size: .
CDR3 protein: CSASFQGSETQYF

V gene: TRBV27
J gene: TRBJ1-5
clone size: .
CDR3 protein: CASSLSWGGSNQPQHF

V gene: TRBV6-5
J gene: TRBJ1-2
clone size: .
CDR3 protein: CASSEGSQIYGYTF

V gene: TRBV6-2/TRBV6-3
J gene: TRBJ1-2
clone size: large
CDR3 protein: CASSYSDRDNYGYTF

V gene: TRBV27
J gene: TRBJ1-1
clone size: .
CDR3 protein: CASSLSPTGISEAFF

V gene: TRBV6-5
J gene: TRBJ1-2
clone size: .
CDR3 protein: CASTHLGGGNYGYTF

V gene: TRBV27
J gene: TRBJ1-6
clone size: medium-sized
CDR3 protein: CASSPASTGTGYSPLHF

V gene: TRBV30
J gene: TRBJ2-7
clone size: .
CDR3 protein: CAWSVRGRPYEQYF

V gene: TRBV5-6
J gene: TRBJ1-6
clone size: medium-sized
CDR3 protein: CASSTRTGGGNSPLHF

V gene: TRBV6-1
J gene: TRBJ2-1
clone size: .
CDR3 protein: CASRTRQGAEGVQFF

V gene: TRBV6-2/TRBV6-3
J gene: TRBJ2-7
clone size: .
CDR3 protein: CASSQSYEQYF

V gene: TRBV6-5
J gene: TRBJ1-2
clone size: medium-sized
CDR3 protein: CATSASVDYGYTF

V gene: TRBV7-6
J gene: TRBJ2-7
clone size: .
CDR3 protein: CASSRSTAKNYEQYF

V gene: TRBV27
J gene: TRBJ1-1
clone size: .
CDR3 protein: CASSFLGTGLNTEAFF

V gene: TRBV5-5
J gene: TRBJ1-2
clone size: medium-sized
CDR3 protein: CASSLPGDYGYTF

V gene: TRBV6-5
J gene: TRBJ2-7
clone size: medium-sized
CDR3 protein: CASSRGNSYEQYF

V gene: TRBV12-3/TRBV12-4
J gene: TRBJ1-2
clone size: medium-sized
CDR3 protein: CASTHRDRRNYGYTF

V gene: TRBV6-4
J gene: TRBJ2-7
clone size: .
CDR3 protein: CASSWAPVSSYEQYF

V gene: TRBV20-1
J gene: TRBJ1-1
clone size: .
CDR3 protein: CSAYRDSLNTEAFF

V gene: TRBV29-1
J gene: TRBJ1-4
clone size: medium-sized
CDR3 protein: CSALITYGEKLFF

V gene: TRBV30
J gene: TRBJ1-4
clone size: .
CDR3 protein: CAWKGSLGQGYEKLFF

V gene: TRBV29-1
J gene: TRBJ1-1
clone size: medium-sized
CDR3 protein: CSAWGQSNTEAFF

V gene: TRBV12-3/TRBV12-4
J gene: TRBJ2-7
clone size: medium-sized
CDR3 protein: CASSPATYEQYF